This entry lists 3 T cell receptor beta chains sequenced from one sample in a study of blood T cells in healthy people across ages. Combining a sample-barcoded 5' primer with a J-beta primer mix, a second PCR ran for about 6 to 12 cycles. TCRdb reprocessed the 5' RACE reads with MiXCR, giving one entry per CDR3 protein. The sample lists about 1.7 million distinct CDR3 sequences, roughly 28% seen once, with 7.7% in the top ten. Sequencing used blood. The receptors originated from a woman aged 25 to 39 in good health.

This clonotype was recorded at least ten times. The rearrangement joins TRBV20-1 to TRBJ2-3, with D possibly TRBD2 on 6 matching bases. This CDR3 contains 16 residues. Germline V gene lookup returns CDR1 DFQATT and CDR2 SNEGSKA (reference sequence). V was pared by 0 bases and J by 4 bases, with 17 bases between. CDR3 DNA: TGCAGTGCTAGAGAAGCGGGCTCGGGCCGCTCAGATACGCAGTATTTT. Its protein product is CSAREAGSGRSDTQYF.

CDR3 in DNA: TGTGCCAGCAGTTCCACCCCAGGGAGTCAGCCCCAGCATTTT. Its translation is CASSSTPGSQPQHF. V is TRBV12-3 or TRBV12-4 and J is TRBJ1-5, with D perhaps TRBD1 (5 bases). This CDR3 has 14 amino acids. The V gene lost 4 bases and the J gene lost 6 bases, with 13 bases spanning the gap.

This clonotype was seen ten or more times. The chain recombines TRBV20-1 with TRBJ2-1; TRBD2 matches 13 bases. The CDR3 has 17 amino acids. V dropped 4 bases and J dropped 3; count of bases not matched to a gene: 9. CDR1 is DFQATT and CDR2 is SNEGSKA in the germline V gene (reference sequence). DNA for the CDR3: TGCAGTGCTACGGAAGTGGGGACTAGCGGGAACTACAATGAGCAGTTCTTC. This gives the protein CSATEVGTSGNYNEQFF.